The following is a TCR beta chain sequence with its context. The CDR3 sequence is 17 residues long. V dropped 0 bases and J dropped 3; count of bases not matched to a gene: 10. Germline V lookup: CDR1 SGDLS, CDR2 YYNGEE. This table comes from immunoSEQ multiplex PCR, and its TCRdb copy is limited to in-frame clones, with some not included. The sample lists tens of thousands of clones, about 89% occurring once. These data belong to a study of blood T cell repertoires in COVID-19. The TCR was taken from a man in his 60s with active or convalescent COVID-19. The sample taken for sequencing was peripheral blood. This sequence joins TRBV9 and TRBJ2-7; 9 bases align to TRBD1. In nucleotides, the CDR3 is TGTGCCAGCAGCGTAGCCCCCGGGACAGGGATACTCTACGAGCAGTACTTC. Translation gives CASSVAPGTGILYEQYF.